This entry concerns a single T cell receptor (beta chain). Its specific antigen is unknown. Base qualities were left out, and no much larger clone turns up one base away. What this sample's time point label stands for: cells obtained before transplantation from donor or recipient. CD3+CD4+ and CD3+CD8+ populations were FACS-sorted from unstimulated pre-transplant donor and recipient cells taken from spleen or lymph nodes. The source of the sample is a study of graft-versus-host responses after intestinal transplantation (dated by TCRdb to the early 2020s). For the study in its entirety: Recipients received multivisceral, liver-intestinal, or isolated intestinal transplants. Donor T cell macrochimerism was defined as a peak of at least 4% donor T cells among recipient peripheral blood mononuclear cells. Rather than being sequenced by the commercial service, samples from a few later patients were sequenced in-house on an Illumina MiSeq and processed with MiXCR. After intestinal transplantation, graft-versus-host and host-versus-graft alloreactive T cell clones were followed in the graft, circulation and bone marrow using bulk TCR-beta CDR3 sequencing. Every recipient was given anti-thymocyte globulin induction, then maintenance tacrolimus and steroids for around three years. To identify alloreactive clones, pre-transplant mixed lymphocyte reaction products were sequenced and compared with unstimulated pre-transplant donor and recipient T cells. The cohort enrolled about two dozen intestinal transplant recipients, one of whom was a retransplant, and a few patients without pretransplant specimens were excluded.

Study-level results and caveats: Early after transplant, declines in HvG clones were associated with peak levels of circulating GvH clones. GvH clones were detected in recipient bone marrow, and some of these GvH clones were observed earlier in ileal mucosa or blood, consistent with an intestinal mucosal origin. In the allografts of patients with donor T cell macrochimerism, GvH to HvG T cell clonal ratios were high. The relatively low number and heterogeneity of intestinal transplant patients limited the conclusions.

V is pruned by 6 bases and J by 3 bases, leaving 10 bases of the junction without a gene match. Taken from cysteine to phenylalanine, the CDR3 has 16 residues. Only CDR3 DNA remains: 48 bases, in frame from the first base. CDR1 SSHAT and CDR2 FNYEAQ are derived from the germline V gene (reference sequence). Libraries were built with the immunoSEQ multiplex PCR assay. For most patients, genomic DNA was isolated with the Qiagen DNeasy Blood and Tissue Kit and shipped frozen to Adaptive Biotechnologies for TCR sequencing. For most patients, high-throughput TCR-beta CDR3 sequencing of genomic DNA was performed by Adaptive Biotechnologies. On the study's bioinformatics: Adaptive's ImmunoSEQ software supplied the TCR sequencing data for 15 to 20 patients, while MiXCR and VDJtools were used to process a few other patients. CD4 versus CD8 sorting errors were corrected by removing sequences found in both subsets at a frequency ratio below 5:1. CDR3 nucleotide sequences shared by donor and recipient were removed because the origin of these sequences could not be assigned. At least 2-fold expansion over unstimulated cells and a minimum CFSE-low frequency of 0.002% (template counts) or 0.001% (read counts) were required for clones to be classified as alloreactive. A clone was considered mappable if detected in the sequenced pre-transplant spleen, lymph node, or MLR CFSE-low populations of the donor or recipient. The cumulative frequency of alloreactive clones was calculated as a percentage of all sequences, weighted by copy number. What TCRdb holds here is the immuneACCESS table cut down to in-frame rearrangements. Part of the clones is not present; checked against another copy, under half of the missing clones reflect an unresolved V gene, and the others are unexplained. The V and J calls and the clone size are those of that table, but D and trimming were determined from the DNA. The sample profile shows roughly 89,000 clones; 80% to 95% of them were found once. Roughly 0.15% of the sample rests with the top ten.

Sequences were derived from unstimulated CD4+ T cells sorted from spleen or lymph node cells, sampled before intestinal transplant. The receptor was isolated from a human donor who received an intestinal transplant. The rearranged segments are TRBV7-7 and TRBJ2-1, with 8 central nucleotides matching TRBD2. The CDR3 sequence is CASREALAEFYNEQFF. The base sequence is TGTGCCAGCAGAGAAGCACTAGCGGAGTTCTACAATGAGCAGTTCTTC.